Below are 8 T cell receptor beta chains sequenced from a single sample in a study of cytomegalovirus exposure and HLA in healthy donors. PCR employed 60 Vbeta and 13 Jbeta primers. The method was immunoSEQ multiplex PCR; TCRdb's version includes in-frame clones alone and lacks a portion of them. The sample has some 110,000 clones; approximately 81% are singletons. Sequenced input: PBMCs. The receptor source for this set is a woman younger than 35 in good health and CMV-seropositive.

V and J are TRBV6-5 and TRBJ1-5; 7 positions agree with TRBD1. The trim removed 0 bases at V and 7 bases at J, leaving 3 bases unmatched. This CDR3 spans 14 amino acids. Per the germline V gene, CDR1 is MNHEY and CDR2 is SVGAGI. The CDR3 DNA follows: TGTGCCAGCAGTTACTCAGGGGGCCGGCAGCCCCAGCATTTT. This codes for CASSYSGGRQPQHF.

This clone was detected only once. The chain has TRBV5-1 and TRBJ2-7; 9 bases are shared with TRBD1. This CDR3 region has 18 residues. V dropped 5 bases and J dropped 0; count of bases not matched to a gene: 15. CDR1 and CDR2 from the germline V gene are SGHRS and YFSETQ. CDR3 region: CASRPGTGFVGSSYEQYF. DNA of the CDR3: TGCGCCAGCAGGCCCGGGACAGGGTTCGTTGGGAGCTCCTACGAGCAGTACTTC. The full variable domain, with the rest looked up from reference TRBV5-1 and TRBJ2-7, is KAGVTQTPRYLIKTRGQQVTLSCSPISGHRSVSWYQQTPGQGLQFLFEYFSETQRNKGNFPGRFSGRQFSNSRSEMNVSTLELGDSALYLCASRPGTGFVGSSYEQYFGPGTRLTVT.

V usage is TRBV27 and J usage is TRBJ2-7; TRBD1 matches 9 bases. V trimming: 3 bases; J trimming: 3 bases; junction bases outside the gene matches: 6. CDR3 size: 15 residues. Germline CDR1 reads MNHEY; CDR2 reads SMNVEV (reference sequence). The CDR3 sequence: CASSFPGQGNYEQYF. In DNA, the CDR3 is TGTGCCAGCAGTTTTCCCGGACAGGGGAACTACGAGCAGTACTTC.

The rearrangement uses TRBV7-9 and TRBJ1-2; no reliable D call. The V gene lost 1 base and the J gene lost 2 bases, with 17 bases spanning the gap. This CDR3 is built from 17 residues. Looked up from germline, CDR1 is SEHNR and CDR2 is FQNEAQ (reference sequence). The CDR3, as DNA: TGTGCCAGCAGCTTAGATCCCCCCGTTGACTGGAACTATGGCTACACCTTC. Translated: CASSLDPPVDWNYGYTF.

This chain joins TRBV5-1 and TRBJ2-3; a weak D match, TRBD2 (5 bases). Germline-derived CDR1 and CDR2 are SGHRS and YFSETQ. Trimming took off 0 bases at V and 4 bases at J, with 9 bases between the two ends. The CDR3 has 14 residues. The CDR3 reads CASSLERGADTQYF. As DNA, the CDR3 is TGCGCCAGCAGCTTGGAACGGGGTGCAGATACGCAGTATTTT.

The chain combines TRBV19 with TRBJ1-1; D remains ambiguous. The germline V gene encodes CDR1 LNHDA and CDR2 SQIVND (reference sequence). This CDR3 contains 14 residues. The V gene lost 1 base and the J gene lost 4 bases, with 10 bases spanning the gap. The CDR3 is CASSIGREATEAFF. The CDR3 coding sequence is TGTGCCAGTAGTATAGGTCGGGAGGCCACTGAAGCTTTCTTT.

V gene TRBV25-1 combines with J gene TRBJ2-5; D remains unclear. In germline, CDR1 is MGHDK, CDR2 SYGVNS. The V and J ends lost 3 bases and 5 bases respectively, with 13 bases between them. The CDR3 has 14 residues. CDR3 in amino acids: CASSDSMNWETQYF. The CDR3 DNA follows: TGTGCCAGCAGTGATTCTATGAATTGGGAGACCCAGTACTTC. Full variable domain (missing parts from reference TRBV25-1 and TRBJ2-5): EADIYQTPRYLVIGTGKKITLECSQTMGHDKMYWYQQDPGMELHLIHYSYGVNSTEKGDLSSESTVSRIRTEHFPLTLESARPSHTSQYLCASSDSMNWETQYFGPGTRLLVL.

This clone appeared a few times. For the CDR3, the DNA is TGCGCCAGCAGCTTGCCCCGGGGTTCCTACAATGAGCAGTTCTTC. As protein: CASSLPRGSYNEQFF. This chain uses TRBV5-1 with TRBJ2-1, with D perhaps matching TRBD2 (5 bases). The CDR3 runs to 15 residues. Germline V gives CDR1 SGHRS, CDR2 YFSETQ. V dropped 1 base and J dropped 1 base, with 9 bases sitting between them.